The clone carrying this TCR beta chain was seen ten or more times. Trimming cost V 8 bases and J 6 bases; bases outside gene matches: 7. Germline assignment: CDR1 DFQATT and CDR2 SNEGSKA (reference sequence). The CDR3 length is 12 residues. This specimen belongs to a study of T cells in Graves' hyperthyroidism and ophthalmopathy. The source material, RNA transcripts, was used to amplify TCR beta CDR3 regions. A set of HTBI primers served as the primers for a first-round RT-PCR of the TCR CDR3. One entry per CDR3 protein, called by TCRdb with MiXCR from the multiplex PCR reads. The table has 500,000 or so distinct CDR3 sequences, over 15% seen once.

This sequence originates from a woman aged 18-29 years with Graves' ophthalmopathy. Source material: blood. The rearrangement joins TRBV20-1 to TRBJ2-1; 7 bases are shared with TRBD1. The DNA of the CDR3 is TGCAGTACAGACAGGGTAGGCAATGAGCAGTTCTTC. Translating gives CSTDRVGNEQFF.